The sequence of this T cell receptor beta chain was determined in a study of OX40 agonist ivuxolimab in advanced cancers. In the study overall: Ivuxolimab was a fully human IgG2 agonistic monoclonal antibody targeting the costimulatory receptor OX40 (CD134). Prior anti-PD-1, anti-PD-L1 or anti-CTLA-4 therapy was permitted, and about two fifths of dose-escalation patients had received checkpoint inhibitors. Of the roughly 54 dose-escalation patients, hepatocellular carcinoma was present in approximately 20, melanoma in around 15, renal cell carcinoma in 9 and head and neck cancer in 9. Three dose-escalation patients achieved partial responses, one with hepatocellular carcinoma and two with cutaneous melanoma. The point of sequencing TCRbeta in the periphery was to test whether ivuxolimab changed TCR sequence diversity and drove clonal T-cell expansion. The paper covers the monotherapy dose-escalation part of the phase I ivuxolimab trial, which included N = 52 patients. In the dose-escalation cohort, roughly 82% of patients were male, and the mean age was roughly 56 years with a range of roughly 20 to 79. Intravenous ivuxolimab was administered to patients every 2 weeks at six dose levels: 0.01, 0.1, 0.3, 1.5, 3 and 10 mg/kg. Overall study outcomes, separate from this receptor: In partial responders in the 0.1-3.0 mg/kg groups, normalized peripheral clonal expansion was found to be among the lowest, especially among CD8+ T cells. Low levels of normalized T-cell clonal expansion were also seen in some patients who did not respond. At doses from 0.1 to 3.0 mg/kg, clonal expansion was seen in both CD4+ and CD8+ blood T cells between baseline and week 6. The antigen specificity of the clonally expanded peripheral T cells was not determined. After ivuxolimab, more expanded clones were found on average in CD8+ T cells than in CD4+ T cells.

V trim: 7 bases; J trim: 5 bases; unmatched bases: 3. Spanning cysteine to phenylalanine, the CDR3 consists of 13 amino acids. Only CDR3 DNA is held: 39 bases, read in frame from base 1. CDR1 MNHEY and CDR2 SMNVEV were looked up in the germline V gene (reference sequence). Comment on this clone: The antigen it binds to is not known. No base-level quality is on record; no much larger clone is a single base apart.

The trial excluded patients who had a history of autoimmune disease or who were on systemic immunosuppression. Peripheral blood for TCR sequencing was collected from all dose cohorts at baseline, on cycle 4 day 1, and on cycle 7 day 1. The samples were drawn from a first-in-human, open-label, multicenter phase I dose-escalation trial of ivuxolimab. The trial enrolled adults with locally advanced or metastatic head and neck squamous cell, hepatocellular, melanoma or renal cell carcinoma. CD4+ and CD8+ T cells were sorted separately from peripheral blood before TCR sequencing. To sequence the TCRbeta CDR3 region, genomic DNA was isolated from the sorted cells. The immunoSEQ Assay was used for sequencing of TCRbeta CDR3 regions. TCRdb mirrors the immuneACCESS table, restricted to in-frame sequences. Some clones are absent from its copies; in checked studies, under half trace to an unresolved V gene, and the reason for the others is unknown. This sample gives about 93,000 clones in total; approximately 94% of them show up just once. Roughly 2.6% of the sample is in the top ten clones.

The chain is encoded by TRBV27 joined to TRBJ1-2, and TRBD1 aligns with 11 junction nucleotides. This receptor was obtained from an adult with an advanced solid tumor such as melanoma, head and neck, liver or kidney cancer. The sample was CD4+ or CD8+ T cells sorted from blood, taken in a trial of the OX40 agonist ivuxolimab. The DNA is as follows: TGTGCCAGCAAGGGACAGGGGGAATATGGCTACACCTTC. This sequence encodes CASKGQGEYGYTF.